The entry below describes one TCR beta chain. This sample is part of a study of T cell clonotyping in hematopoietic cell transplantation. Assay: immunoSEQ multiplex PCR; the TCRdb copy retains only in-frame clones and omits some. In the table there are 30,000 to 45,000 clones, over 80% of which are singletons. CDR3 length equals 14 residues. The germline V gene encodes CDR1 MNHEY and CDR2 SVGAGI. Trimming at V came to 7 bases and at J to 2 bases, leaving 3 bases not matched to a gene. This sequence was found in a woman aged 40 to 50 in good health. Some clones in this sample may be carry-over from other donors' samples. Material: peripheral blood mononuclear cells. The rearrangement joins TRBV6-5 to TRBJ2-2, with TRBD1 matching over 8 bases. The CDR3 loop reads CASNGQGNTGELFF. The DNA for the CDR3 is TGTGCCAGCAACGGACAGGGTAACACCGGGGAGCTGTTTTTT.